Presented here are 9 T cell receptor beta chains from one specimen sequenced in a study of shared clonotypes between healthy human individuals. Data came from immunoSEQ multiplex PCR; TCRdb stores just in-frame clones and leaves some out. The table lists roughly 2.4 million clones, approximately 94% of them singletons. Sequencing used naive CD4+ T cells sorted from blood. Subset of the sample: CD45RA+ positively selected. The source of these receptors is a man between 18 and 35 years old in good health.

This chain uses TRBV6-5 with TRBJ2-7; D not certain. Germline lookup yields CDR1 MNHEY and CDR2 SVGAGI. The V end lost 5 bases, the J end lost 2 bases, and 16 bases lay between the germline ends. CDR3 size: 15 residues. The CDR3: CASSALGSLPYEQYF. In DNA form, the CDR3 reads TGTGCCAGCAGTGCTCTCGGGTCCCTCCCCTACGAGCAGTACTTC.

V is TRBV7-6 and J is TRBJ2-1, with 11 nucleotides matching TRBD2. The CDR3 consists of 16 residues. Germline V gene sequence: CDR1 SGHVS, CDR2 FNYEAQ. The V gene end was trimmed by 6 bases and the J gene end by 4 bases; junction bases not matched to a gene: 8. The CDR3 DNA is TGTGCCAGCAGTCGGATTAGCGGGAGGGAATACAATGAGCAGTTCTTC. Translation gives CASSRISGREYNEQFF.

This chain links TRBV19 with TRBJ1-1; TRBD1 agrees at 9 bases. Germline V gene data show CDR1 as LNHDA and CDR2 as SQIVND (reference sequence). CDR3 length: 16 residues. Trimming took 5 bases from V and 3 from J; bases not matched to a gene: 10. The CDR3: CASSAGTGRGDTEAFF. CDR3 nucleotides: TGTGCCAGTAGTGCCGGGACAGGGAGGGGGGACACTGAAGCTTTCTTT.

About this clone itself: Other DNA sequences from this sample encode an identical CDR3 as well. The V call is TRBV7-2, the J call TRBJ2-1, with a tentative D call TRBD2 (7 bases). The CDR3 has 15 residues. Trimming removed 1 base from V and 5 bases from J, with 12 bases in between. Germline V gene sequence: CDR1 SGHTA, CDR2 FQGNSA. Written as DNA, the CDR3 is TGTGCCAGCAGCTTAGAGGGGGGGCGGAACAATGAGCAGTTCTTC. This codes for CASSLEGGRNNEQFF.

The chain employs TRBV5-1 and TRBJ2-3; 9 positions match TRBD2. The germline CDR1 and CDR2 sequences are SGHRS and YFSETQ. The CDR3 is 15 residues long. V was pared by 4 bases and J by 2 bases, with 5 bases of the junction left unmatched. The CDR3 bases are TGCGCCAGCAGCCAAACTAGCGGGTACACAGATACGCAGTATTTT. Translated, it gives CASSQTSGYTDTQYF.

This clone was found once. The rearrangement uses TRBV10-3 and TRBJ1-3; 8 positions match TRBD1. The CDR3 runs to 15 residues. Germline V gene lookup returns CDR1 ENHRY and CDR2 SYGVKD. After removal of 6 bases from V and 2 bases from J, the junction contained 6 bases not matched to a gene. The CDR3 loop reads CAISILTGAGNTIYF. Written as DNA, the CDR3 is TGTGCCATCAGCATACTGACAGGGGCTGGAAACACCATATATTTT.

The rearrangement joins TRBV5-1 to TRBJ2-3, with D hard to call. Deletions cut 5 bases from V and 0 bases from J, with 16 bases between. The CDR3 loop spans 16 amino acids. CDR1 SGHRS and CDR2 YFSETQ come from the germline V gene. The CDR3 loop is CASSVSRMPSTDTQYF. The CDR3 nucleotides are TGCGCCAGCAGTGTTTCTCGGATGCCTAGCACAGATACGCAGTATTTT.

This clone was counted a single time. The V gene is TRBV19, the J gene TRBJ2-7; 10 bases fit TRBD2. Losses at the gene ends were 5 bases for V and 1 base for J; bases not matched to a gene: 5. Germline loops: CDR1 LNHDA, CDR2 SQIVND (reference sequence). The CDR3 runs to 15 residues. The CDR3 DNA reads as TGTGCCAGTAGTCTAAGCGGGAGGGGGTCCTACGAGCAGTACTTC. This sequence encodes CASSLSGRGSYEQYF.

The genes are TRBV11-2 and TRBJ2-1; TRBD1 agrees at 12 bases. V shed 4 bases and J 7 bases; nucleotides not matched to a gene: 5. This CDR3 contains 15 residues. CDR1 and CDR2 from the germline V gene are SGHAT and FQNNGV. Here the CDR3 DNA reads TGTGCCAGCAGCTCTCCGGGACAGGGGGCAAATGAGCAGTTCTTC. This encodes CASSSPGQGANEQFF.